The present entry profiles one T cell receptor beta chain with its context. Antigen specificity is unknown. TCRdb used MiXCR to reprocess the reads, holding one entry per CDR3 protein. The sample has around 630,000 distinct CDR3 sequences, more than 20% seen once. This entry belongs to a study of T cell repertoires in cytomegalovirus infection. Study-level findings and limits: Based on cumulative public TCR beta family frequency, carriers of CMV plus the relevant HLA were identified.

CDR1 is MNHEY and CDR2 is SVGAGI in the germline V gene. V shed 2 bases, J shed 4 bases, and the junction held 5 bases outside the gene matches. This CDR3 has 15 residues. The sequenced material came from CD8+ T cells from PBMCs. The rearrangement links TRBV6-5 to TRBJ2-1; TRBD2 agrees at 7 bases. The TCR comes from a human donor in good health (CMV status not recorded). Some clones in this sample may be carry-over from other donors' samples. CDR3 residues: CASSYAGVGYNEQFF. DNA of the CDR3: TGTGCCAGCAGTTACGCGGGGGTGGGGTACAATGAGCAGTTCTTC.